The sequence of this TCR beta chain was determined in a study of T cells in Graves' hyperthyroidism and ophthalmopathy. A Clinical Activity Score of at least 3, a NOSPECS grade of at least 4 and a duration under 3 months were recorded in the ophthalmopathy patients. The CDR3 regions of TCR beta were amplified from RNA transcripts. TCR CDR3 underwent first-round RT-PCR with the HTBI primer set. TCRdb called the multiplex PCR reads again in MiXCR, with one record for every CDR3 protein. The data hold over 400,000 distinct CDR3 sequences, with about 20% observed a single time. The CDR3 is 15 residues long. V shed 6 bases and J 9 bases; nucleotides not matched to a gene: 14. This clonotype was recorded a few times.

V is TRBV12-3 or TRBV12-4 and J is TRBJ2-5; 9 nucleotides line up with TRBD1. The sample comprised blood. This TCR was sampled from a woman aged 70 to 79 with Graves' ophthalmopathy. Here the CDR3 DNA reads TGTGCCAGCAGCCACAGGGGACAGGGAGTAGTGGCCCAGTACTTC. Translation gives CASSHRGQGVVAQYF.